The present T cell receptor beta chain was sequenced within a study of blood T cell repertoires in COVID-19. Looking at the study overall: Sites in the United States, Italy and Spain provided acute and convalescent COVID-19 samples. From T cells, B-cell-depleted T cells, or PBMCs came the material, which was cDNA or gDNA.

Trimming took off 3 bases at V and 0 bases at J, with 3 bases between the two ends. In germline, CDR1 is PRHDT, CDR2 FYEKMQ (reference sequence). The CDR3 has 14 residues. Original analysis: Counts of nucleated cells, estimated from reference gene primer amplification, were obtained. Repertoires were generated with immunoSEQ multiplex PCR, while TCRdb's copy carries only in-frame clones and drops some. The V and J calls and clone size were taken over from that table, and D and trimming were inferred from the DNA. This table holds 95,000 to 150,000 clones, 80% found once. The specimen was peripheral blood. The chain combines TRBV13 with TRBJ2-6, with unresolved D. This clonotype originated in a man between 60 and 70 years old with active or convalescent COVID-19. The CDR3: CASSFLSGANVLTF. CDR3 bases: TGTGCCAGCAGCTTCCTCTCTGGGGCCAACGTCCTGACTTTC. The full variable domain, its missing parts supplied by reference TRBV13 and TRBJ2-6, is AAGVIQSPRHLIKEKRETATLKCYPIPRHDTVYWYQQGPGQDPQFLISFYEKMQSDKGSIPDRFSAQQFSDYHSELNMSSLELGDSALYFCASSFLSGANVLTFGAGSRLTVL.